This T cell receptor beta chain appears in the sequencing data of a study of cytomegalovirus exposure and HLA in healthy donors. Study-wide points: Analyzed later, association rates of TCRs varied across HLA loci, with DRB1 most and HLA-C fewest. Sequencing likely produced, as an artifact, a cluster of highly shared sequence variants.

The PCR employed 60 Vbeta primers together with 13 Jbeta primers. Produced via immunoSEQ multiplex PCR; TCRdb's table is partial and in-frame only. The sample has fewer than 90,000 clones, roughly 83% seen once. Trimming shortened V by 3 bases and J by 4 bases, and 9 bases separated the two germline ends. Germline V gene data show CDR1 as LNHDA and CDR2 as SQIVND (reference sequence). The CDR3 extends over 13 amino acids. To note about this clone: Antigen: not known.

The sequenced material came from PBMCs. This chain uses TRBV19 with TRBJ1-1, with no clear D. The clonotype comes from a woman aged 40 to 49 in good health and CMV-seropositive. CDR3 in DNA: TGTGCCAGTAGTATGTGGGAGAGCACTGAAGCTTTCTTT. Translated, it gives CASSMWESTEAFF. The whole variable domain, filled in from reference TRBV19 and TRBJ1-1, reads DGGITQSPKYLFRKEGQNVTLSCEQNLNHDAMYWYRQDPGQGLRLIYYSQIVNDFQKGDIAEGYSVSREKKESFPLTVTSAQKNPTAFYLCASSMWESTEAFFGQGTRLTVV.